This T cell receptor (beta chain) was obtained from a study of coeliac disease (dated by TCRdb to between 2022 and 2023). General notes on the study: Coeliac patients were classed as newly diagnosed active disease, refractory coeliac disease type I, or disease controlled by a gluten-free diet. The full study included some 30 patients: some 22 with serologically confirmed coeliac disease and 8 controls with non-small intestinal disorders. TRB sequencing worked for samples from approximately 30 subjects, and these included 20 to 25 paired bulk unsorted intraepithelial and lamina propria cell samples. The study set out to describe the TR repertoires of small intestinal T cells in active coeliac disease, refractory type I coeliac disease, and coeliac disease treated with a gluten-free diet. High-resolution HLA typing was unavailable, so biased TRBV7-2 usage was queried as a proof of principle. Next-generation sequencing of rearranged TRB and TRG CDR3 regions was used on small intestinal lymphocyte fractions taken from coeliac and non-coeliac patients.

General findings and caveats noted by the study authors: Active coeliac intraepithelial and lamina propria samples had lower TRB and TRG repertoire clonality than controls, suggesting that diverse T cells were recruited. TRB repertoires were found to be largely private, with most amino acid sequences unique to one sample, and no significant difference in V-gene usage was found between disease groups. The authors considered the approach unsuitable for unbiased detection of gliadin-specific T cells, which are scarce and rarely shared between patients. The separation of intraepithelial from lamina propria cells did not yield high-purity fractions, so cross-contamination between compartments was possible.

V is shortened by 5 bases, J by 8 bases, and the region joining them spans 18 bases. The CDR3 numbers 14 residues from cysteine through phenylalanine. Left in the record is the CDR3 DNA by itself, 42 bases read in frame from the first base. In the germline V gene (reference sequence), CDR1 corresponds to MNHEY and CDR2 to SMNVEV. Cells were frozen in liquid nitrogen in DMSO/FBS as aliquots of about half a million cells, with a single aliquot from each fraction going to sequencing. Every one of the 30 patients in the study had endoscopy and a small intestinal biopsy. To release intraepithelial cells, biopsies were stirred at 37 degrees Celsius for one hour in RPMI containing EGTA, MgCl2 and 1% FBS. Genomic DNA was extracted from frozen unsorted cell fractions with the Qiagen DNeasy blood extraction kit. Receptor libraries were prepared by the immunoSEQ multiplex PCR assay. The TR loci underwent multiplexed PCR amplification, with J gene segments targeted by reverse primers and V gene segments targeted by forward primers. The amplified CDR3 regions were sequenced using the Illumina HiSeq System. As for the original processing: A nearest-neighbour algorithm merged closely related reads to remove PCR and sequencing errors and collapse data into unique sequences. Repertoires were summarised in terms of clonality and T cell density, with T cell density defined as TR molecules per amount of genomic DNA input. CDR3 amino acid sequences present in at least 80% of unsorted samples were defined as public TRs and were then tested for differential abundance between coeliac and control samples. Differences in clonality and density between disease groups were tested by Kruskal-Wallis tests, followed by Dunn post-tests. Imported from immuneACCESS, the table was reduced by TCRdb to in-frame sequences with V and J called. These copies leave out some clones; in studies compared against another copy, an unresolved V gene accounts for under half, and the cause of the remainder is not known. V, J and clone size are those of that table, while D and trimming were read from the DNA. Counted in this sample were more than 3,500 clones; 50% to 75% of them appeared once. More than 15% of the sample goes to the ten largest clones.

As regards this clone: Its antigen remains undetermined. No base-level quality is on record; no much larger clone is a single base apart.

The chain is made from TRBV27 and TRBJ1-2; the D region possibly corresponds to TRBD1 (5 bases align). Source material: intraepithelial lymphocytes from the gut. In the paper's terms, the cell subset or site label means: intraepithelial cell (IEC) fraction of small intestinal biopsy. The sequence derives from a human donor with active celiac disease. The CDR3 region has the sequence CASSRTYSSWGYTF. Here is the DNA: TGTGCCAGCAGTCGGACATACTCCTCTTGGGGCTACACCTTC.